One sample yielded the 27 T cell receptor beta chains listed below, sequenced in a study of blood T cells in healthy people across ages. Primers used in a second PCR of about 7 to 12 cycles were a sample-barcoded 5' primer and a J-beta primer mix. TCRdb passed the 5' RACE reads through MiXCR, listing each CDR3 protein once. This sample yields more than 800,000 distinct CDR3 sequences, of which less than 50% are seen a single time; approximately 17% belongs to the top ten. Sample: blood. All receptors come from a woman in her sixties or seventies in good health.

CDR3 nucleotides: TGCGCCAGCAGAACCGGACGACAAGAGACCCAGTACTTC. It specifies CASRTGRQETQYF. The rearrangement uses TRBV5-1 and TRBJ2-5; D not certain. The germline CDR1 and CDR2 sequences are SGHRS and YFSETQ. The V end lost 5 bases, the J end lost 2 bases, and 10 bases lay between the germline ends. The CDR3 spans 13 residues. The full variable domain, its missing parts supplied by reference TRBV5-1 and TRBJ2-5, is KAGVTQTPRYLIKTRGQQVTLSCSPISGHRSVSWYQQTPGQGLQFLFEYFSETQRNKGNFPGRFSGRQFSNSRSEMNVSTLELGDSALYLCASRTGRQETQYFGPGTRLLVL.

The chain has TRBV2 and TRBJ1-1, with 7 bases identical to TRBD1. The J segment lost 2 bases and the V segment lost 5 bases, leaving 8 bases of the junction unmatched. The CDR3 extends over 15 amino acids. CDR1 and CDR2 (germline): SNHLY, FYNNEI. CDR3 loop: CASSNADRSNTEAFF. CDR3 coding DNA: TGTGCCAGCAGTAATGCGGACAGGTCTAACACTGAAGCTTTCTTT.

The V call is TRBV15, the J call TRBJ2-4, with unresolved D. The ends were cut back, 0 bases at V and 1 base at J, with 13 bases in the middle. Germline CDR1 and CDR2: LNHNV and YYDKDF (reference sequence). This CDR3 region has 17 residues. CDR3: CATSREVPVGAKNIQYF. CDR3 DNA: TGTGCCACCAGCAGAGAGGTCCCCGTTGGGGCCAAAAACATTCAGTACTTC.

In its sample, this clonotype was seen many times. The genes are TRBV9 and TRBJ2-3, with TRBD2 matching 8 bases. V lost 1 base, J lost 2 bases, and 6 bases stayed unmatched. CDR1 is SGDLS and CDR2 is YYNGEE in the germline V gene. The CDR3 runs 16 residues. The CDR3 nucleotides read TGTGCCAGCAGCGTACTAGGGACTAGGAACACAGATACGCAGTATTTT. Its protein product is CASSVLGTRNTDTQYF.

This clonotype was observed once. It may be a read error: a sequence one base away is much more abundant. The chain employs TRBV29-1 and TRBJ2-5; D gene unclear. The end of the DNA aligns better with TRBJ2-7, so the J call may be wrong. CDR1 is SQVTM and CDR2 is ANQGSEA in the germline V gene. The CDR3 is made up of 11 amino acids. CDR3 amino acids: CSVLSRYEQYF. CDR3 nucleotides: TGCAGCGTTCTCAGTCGTTACGAGCAGTACTTC.

This clonotype was observed a handful of times. The chain uses TRBV18 and TRBJ2-3, with 8 nucleotides matching TRBD2. Germline V lookup: CDR1 KGHSH, CDR2 LQKENI. The CDR3 covers 16 residues. The trim removed 3 bases at V and 1 base at J, leaving 6 bases unmatched. CDR3 nucleotide sequence: TGTGCCAGCTCACCGTTCGAAGCGGGAGGCACAGATACGCAGTATTTT. Its protein product is CASSPFEAGGTDTQYF.

V gene TRBV20-1 combines with J gene TRBJ2-7, with 7 bases identical to TRBD1. V lost 6 bases to trimming and J lost 4 bases; unmatched junction nucleotides: 15. The CDR3 totals 15 residues. Germline values: CDR1 DFQATT, CDR2 SNEGSKA (reference sequence). Here the CDR3 DNA reads TGCAGTGCGACTACTGGGACAGCACGTTCTTACGAGCAGTACTTC. Translation gives CSATTGTARSYEQYF.

The rearrangement links TRBV6-2 or TRBV6-3 to TRBJ2-1; TRBD2 matches at 15 bases. V shed 0 bases, J shed 10 bases, and the junction held 10 bases outside the gene matches. CDR3 length equals 18 residues. Germline-derived CDR1 and CDR2 are MNHEY and SVGEGT. The CDR3 DNA is TGTGCCAGCAGTTACTCCCGGATCGGACTAGCGGGAGGGCGGGAGCAGTTCTTC. It encodes CASSYSRIGLAGGREQFF.

The chain couples TRBV7-9 to TRBJ1-2, with 9 bases that match TRBD1. Germline V gene data show CDR1 as SEHNR and CDR2 as FQNEAQ (reference sequence). J gave up 8 bases and V 6 bases, and 10 bases lay outside the gene matches. CDR3 size: 14 residues. The CDR3 protein is CASRETGGAEGYTF. The CDR3 DNA follows: TGTGCCAGCAGGGAAACAGGGGGCGCGGAGGGCTACACCTTC.

This clonotype was detected a few times. The V gene is TRBV10-3, the J gene TRBJ2-7; TRBD1 matches at 7 bases. This CDR3 has 13 amino acids. V lost 7 bases, J lost 2 bases, and 5 bases stayed unmatched. Germline V gene sequence: CDR1 ENHRY, CDR2 SYGVKD. The CDR3 bases are TGTGCCATCACCCGGGACAGCACCTACGAGCAGTACTTC. Its protein is CAITRDSTYEQYF.

The V call is TRBV18, the J call TRBJ2-7, with 7 bases aligning to TRBD1. The CDR3 runs to 13 residues. The V gene end was trimmed by 5 bases and the J gene end by 7 bases; junction bases not matched to a gene: 8. Germline V gene data show CDR1 as KGHSH and CDR2 as LQKENI. The CDR3 here is CASSVGQYNEQYF. The CDR3 DNA follows: TGTGCCAGCTCAGTGGGACAGTACAATGAGCAGTACTTC.

The V gene is TRBV20-1, the J gene TRBJ2-7; no definite D call. CDR1 is DFQATT and CDR2 is SNEGSKA in the germline V gene (reference sequence). V was trimmed by 6 bases and J by 7 bases, leaving 19 bases between them. CDR3 size: 13 residues. The CDR3 protein is CSACVPNYNEQYF. CDR3 DNA: TGCAGTGCCTGCGTCCCTAACTACAATGAGCAGTACTTC.

The V gene is TRBV7-8, the J gene TRBJ2-1, with TRBD2 identical over 10 bases. Per the germline V gene, CDR1 is SGHVS and CDR2 is FQNEAQ. The CDR3 runs 18 residues. The J segment lost 2 bases and the V segment lost 1 base, leaving 8 bases of the junction unmatched. CDR3 sequence reads: CASSLETRTSGTYNEQFF. Here the CDR3 DNA reads TGTGCCAGCAGCTTAGAGACACGGACTAGCGGAACCTACAATGAGCAGTTCTTC.

CDR3 protein: CATSRGPVNEQFF. The CDR3 DNA reads as TGTGCCACCAGCAGAGGGCCGGTCAATGAGCAGTTCTTC. V gene TRBV15 combines with J gene TRBJ2-1; unclear D gene. V lost 1 base and J 6 bases, leaving 7 bases between the germline ends. The CDR3 totals 13 residues. Germline-derived CDR1 and CDR2 are LNHNV and YYDKDF (reference sequence).

This clonotype was seen once. V gene TRBV9 combines with J gene TRBJ2-1; D gene unclear. The CDR3 contains 12 residues. Germline values: CDR1 SGDLS, CDR2 YYNGEE. Trimming took 7 bases from V and 1 from J, leaving 6 bases between them. Written as DNA, the CDR3 is TGTGCCAGCGGGAAATCCTACAATGAGCAGTTCTTC. It specifies CASGKSYNEQFF. The full variable domain, with the rest looked up from reference TRBV9 and TRBJ2-1, is DSGVTQTPKHLITATGQRVTLRCSPRSGDLSVYWYQQSLDQGLQFLIQYYNGEERAKGNILERFSAQQFPDLHSELNLSSLELGDSALYFCASGKSYNEQFFGPGTRLTVL.

The rearrangement joins TRBV3-1 to TRBJ2-5, with 10 bases aligning to TRBD1. In germline, CDR1 is LGHDT, CDR2 YNNKEL (reference sequence). V lost 1 base to trimming and J lost 1 base; unmatched junction nucleotides: 3. The CDR3 loop spans 16 amino acids. The CDR3 nucleotides are TGTGCCAGCAGCCAAGGGACAGGGGGGCCCCAAGAGACCCAGTACTTC. It encodes CASSQGTGGPQETQYF.

The chain couples TRBV20-1 to TRBJ2-1, with 8 bases aligning to TRBD2. V shed 0 bases and J 4 bases; nucleotides not matched to a gene: 8. From germline, CDR1 is DFQATT and CDR2 SNEGSKA (reference sequence). The CDR3 spans 16 residues. The CDR3 coding sequence is TGCAGTGCTAGAGATCGGGTTAGCGGGATGTACAATGAGCAGTTCTTC. Encoded protein: CSARDRVSGMYNEQFF.

Ten or more counts support this clonotype. The rearrangement joins TRBV7-9 to TRBJ2-3; 9 positions agree with TRBD1. Trimming removed 1 base from V and 1 base from J; junction bases left unmatched: 3. Looked up from germline, CDR1 is SEHNR and CDR2 is FQNEAQ (reference sequence). The CDR3 extends over 16 amino acids. DNA for the CDR3: TGTGCCAGCAGCTTAGACAGGGGGCGCGGCACAGATACGCAGTATTTT. This codes for CASSLDRGRGTDTQYF.

This clonotype appeared a few times. The chain combines TRBV12-3 or TRBV12-4 with TRBJ2-3; 8 bases align to TRBD2. The junction had 16 bases not matched to a gene; V was cut back by 9 bases and J by 8 bases. The CDR3 has 15 residues. For the CDR3, the DNA is TGTGCCAGTACCGAAGGGAGCGGGACTAGTGGTACGCAGTATTTT. This encodes CASTEGSGTSGTQYF.

This clonotype occurred once. This rearrangement joins TRBV20-1 to TRBJ2-1; 8 positions match TRBD2. Germline V CDR1 and CDR2: DFQATT, SNEGSKA (reference sequence). CDR3 length: 13 residues. Unmatched junction bases numbered 6, after V lost 3 bases and J lost 8 bases. This CDR3 reads CSARMTSVDEQFF. CDR3 DNA sequence: TGCAGTGCTAGGATGACTAGCGTGGATGAGCAGTTCTTC.

J is TRBJ2-5 and V is TRBV2; perhaps TRBD1 as D (5 bases). Trimming stripped 8 bases from V and 11 bases from J, with 21 bases between. Germline CDR1 and CDR2: SNHLY and FYNNEI. The CDR3 runs to 13 residues. The CDR3: CASSRQFGDEQYF. The CDR3 DNA sequence: TGTGCCAGCTCGAGACAGTTTGGGGATGAGCAGTACTTC. Full variable domain (rest looked up from reference TRBV2 and TRBJ2-5): EPEVTQTPSHQVTQMGQEVILRCVPISNHLYFYWYRQILGQKVEFLVSFYNNEISEKSEIFDDQFSVERPDGSNFTLKIRSTKLEDSAMYFCASSRQFGDEQYFGPGTRLLVL.

The table lists this clonotype with a few counts. The chain recombines TRBV3-1 with TRBJ2-5, with D uncertain. The CDR3 has 11 residues. CDR1 is LGHDT, CDR2 YNNKEL, per germline (reference sequence). V dropped 2 bases and J dropped 4 bases, with 2 bases sitting between them. This CDR3 is CASSQTETQYF. The CDR3 DNA reads TGTGCCAGCAGCCAAACAGAGACCCAGTACTTC.

This clonotype has more than one count but fewer than ten. The V call is TRBV12-3 or TRBV12-4, the J call TRBJ2-3; 7 nucleotides agree with TRBD2. The V and J ends lost 4 bases and 5 bases, in that order; junction bases with no gene match: 9. This CDR3 has 15 amino acids. The CDR3 DNA follows: TGTGCCAGCAGTTCCTTCCGGACTAGTCGAGATACGCAGTATTTT. Protein product: CASSSFRTSRDTQYF.

The chain carries TRBV20-1 and TRBJ2-3, with D possibly matching TRBD1 (5 bases). V was pared by 5 bases and J by 6 bases, with 9 bases between. The germline CDR1 and CDR2 sequences are DFQATT and SNEGSKA (reference sequence). The CDR3 totals 11 residues. The CDR3: CSAFKGDTQYF. The DNA for the CDR3 is TGCAGTGCTTTCAAGGGGGATACGCAGTATTTT.

This clonotype showed up just a few times. The chain is built from TRBV20-1 and TRBJ2-1, with 9 positions matching TRBD2. Germline values: CDR1 DFQATT, CDR2 SNEGSKA (reference sequence). The CDR3 totals 13 residues. The V and J ends lost 5 bases and 8 bases, in that order; junction bases with no gene match: 7. The CDR3 here is CSAPLAGFHEQFF. The CDR3, as DNA: TGCAGTGCTCCCCTAGCGGGATTCCATGAGCAGTTCTTC.

V and J are TRBV29-1 and TRBJ2-1, with 14 bases aligning to TRBD2. Trimming took 4 bases from V and 5 from J; bases not matched to a gene: 4. Germline V gene sequence: CDR1 SQVTM, CDR2 ANQGSEA. CDR3 size: 15 residues. The CDR3 coding sequence is TGCAGCGTTGGGGGGACTAGCGGGGGCAACAATGAGCAGTTCTTC. Protein product: CSVGGTSGGNNEQFF.

About this clonotype: A much larger clone lies one base from this, so it may be a read error. The chain is built from TRBV27 and TRBJ1-4; the D gene is possibly TRBD1 (5 bases). This CDR3 spans 14 amino acids. The V gene's germline CDR1 is MNHEY and CDR2 SMNVEV (reference sequence). The CDR3 spells CAGREPMGNEKLFF. CDR3 DNA sequence: TGTGCCGGCAGGGAGCCAATGGGTAATGAAAAACTGTTTTTT.